The present T cell receptor beta chain was sequenced within a study of T cells in Graves' hyperthyroidism and ophthalmopathy. The CDR3 contains 16 residues. J was trimmed by 0 bases and V by 1 base; bases with no gene match: 6. CDR1 and CDR2 from the germline V gene are SGHTA and FQGNSA. Regions amplified from RNA transcripts were the TCR beta CDR3 regions. During a first-round RT-PCR of the TCR CDR3, the HTBI primer set was used. TCRdb fed the multiplex PCR reads into MiXCR, producing one record per CDR3 protein. The table records hundreds of thousands of distinct CDR3 sequences, about 14% of them present only once.

The sequenced material came from blood. This TCR came from a woman aged 25 to 39 with Graves' hyperthyroidism that later progressed to Graves' ophthalmopathy. This chain connects TRBV7-2 to TRBJ2-7, with 7 positions matching TRBD2. The chain's CDR3 is CASSLVGGGSSYEQYF. The CDR3 DNA sequence: TGTGCCAGCAGCTTAGTGGGGGGGGGAAGCTCCTACGAGCAGTACTTC. The whole variable domain, remainder taken from reference TRBV7-2 and TRBJ2-7, is GAGVSQSPSNKVTEKGKDVELRCDPISGHTALYWYRQSLGQGLEFLIYFQGNSAPDKSGLPSDRFSAERTGGSVSTLTIQRTQQEDSAVYLCASSLVGGGSSYEQYFGPGTRLTVT.